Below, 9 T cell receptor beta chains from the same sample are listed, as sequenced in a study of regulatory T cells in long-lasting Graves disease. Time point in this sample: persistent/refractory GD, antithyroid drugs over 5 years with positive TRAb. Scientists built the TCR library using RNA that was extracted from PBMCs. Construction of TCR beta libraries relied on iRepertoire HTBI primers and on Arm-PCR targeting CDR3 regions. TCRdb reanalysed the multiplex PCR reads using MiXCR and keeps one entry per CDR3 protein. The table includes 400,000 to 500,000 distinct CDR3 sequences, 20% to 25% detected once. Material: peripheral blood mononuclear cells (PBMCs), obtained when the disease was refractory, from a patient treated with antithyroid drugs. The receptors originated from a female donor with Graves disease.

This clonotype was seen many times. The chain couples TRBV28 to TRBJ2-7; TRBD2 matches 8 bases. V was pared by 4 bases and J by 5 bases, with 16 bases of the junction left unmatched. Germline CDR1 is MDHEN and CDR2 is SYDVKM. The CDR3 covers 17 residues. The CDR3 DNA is TGTGCCAGCAGTTCGGGGGGTCACGGGAGGGCCATCCACGAGCAGTACTTC. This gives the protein CASSSGGHGRAIHEQYF.

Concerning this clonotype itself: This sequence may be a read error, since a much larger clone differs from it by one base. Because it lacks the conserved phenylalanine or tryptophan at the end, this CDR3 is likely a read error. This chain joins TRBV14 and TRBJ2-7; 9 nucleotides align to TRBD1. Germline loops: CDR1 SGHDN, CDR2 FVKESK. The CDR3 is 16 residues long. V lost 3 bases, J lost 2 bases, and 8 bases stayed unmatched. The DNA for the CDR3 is TGTGCCAGCAGCCACGGTCCGGGACAGGGACCCTACGAGCAGTACCTC. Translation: CASSHGPGQGPYEQYL.

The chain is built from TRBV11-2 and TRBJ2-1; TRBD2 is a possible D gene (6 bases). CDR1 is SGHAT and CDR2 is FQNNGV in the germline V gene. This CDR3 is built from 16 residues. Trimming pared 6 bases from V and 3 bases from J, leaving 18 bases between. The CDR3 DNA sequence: TGTGCCAGCAGTCCAGTTGGGAGGACGATCTACAATGAGCAGTTCTTC. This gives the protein CASSPVGRTIYNEQFF.

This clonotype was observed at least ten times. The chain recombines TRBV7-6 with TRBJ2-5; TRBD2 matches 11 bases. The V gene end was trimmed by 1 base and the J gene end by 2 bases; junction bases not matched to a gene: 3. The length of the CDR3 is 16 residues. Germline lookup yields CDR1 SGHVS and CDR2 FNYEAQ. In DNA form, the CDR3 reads TGTGCCAGCAGCTTAGTCGGGACTAGCGGACAAGAGACCCAGTACTTC. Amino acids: CASSLVGTSGQETQYF.

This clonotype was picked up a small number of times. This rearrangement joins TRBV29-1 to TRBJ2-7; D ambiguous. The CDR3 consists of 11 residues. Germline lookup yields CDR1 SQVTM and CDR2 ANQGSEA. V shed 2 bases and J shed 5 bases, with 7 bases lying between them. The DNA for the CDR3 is TGCAGCGTTGAAAAGGGAAACGAGCAGTACTTC. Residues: CSVEKGNEQYF.

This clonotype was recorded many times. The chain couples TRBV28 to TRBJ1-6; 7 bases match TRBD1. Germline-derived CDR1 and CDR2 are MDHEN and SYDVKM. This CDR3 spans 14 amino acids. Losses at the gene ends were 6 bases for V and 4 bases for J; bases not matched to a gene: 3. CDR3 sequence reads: CASSAGQYNSPLHF. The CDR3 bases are TGTGCCAGCAGCGCGGGACAGTATAATTCACCCCTCCACTTT. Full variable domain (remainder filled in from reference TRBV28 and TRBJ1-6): DVKVTQSSRYLVKRTGEKVFLECVQDMDHENMFWYRQDPGLGLRLIYFSYDVKMKEKGDIPEGYSVSREKKERFSLILESASTNQTSMYLCASSAGQYNSPLHFGNGTRLTVT.

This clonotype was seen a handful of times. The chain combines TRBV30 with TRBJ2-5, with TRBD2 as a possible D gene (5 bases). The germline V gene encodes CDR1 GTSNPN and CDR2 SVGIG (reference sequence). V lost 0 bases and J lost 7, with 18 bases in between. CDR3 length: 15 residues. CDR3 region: CAWSVQRGAAGTQYF. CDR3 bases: TGTGCCTGGAGTGTACAACGGGGTGCGGCTGGGACCCAGTACTTC.

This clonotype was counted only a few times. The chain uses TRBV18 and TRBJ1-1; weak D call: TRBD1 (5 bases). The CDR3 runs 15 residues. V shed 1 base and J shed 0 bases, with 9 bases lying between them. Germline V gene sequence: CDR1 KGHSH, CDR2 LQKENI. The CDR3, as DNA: TGTGCCAGCTCACCACGGGGGTACATGAACACTGAAGCTTTCTTT. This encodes CASSPRGYMNTEAFF.

The CDR3 coding sequence is TGTGCCAGCAGCGTCCTGGCGGCCTTTTCGGGCCAGTACTTC. Protein: CASSVLAAFSGQYF. This chain joins TRBV7-9 and TRBJ2-5; unclear D gene. Germline V gene lookup returns CDR1 SEHNR and CDR2 FQNEAQ (reference sequence). CDR3 length equals 14 residues. V dropped 5 bases and J dropped 10 bases, with 20 bases sitting between them.